This paragraph reports one T cell receptor (beta chain). The TCRbeta library incorporated unique molecular identifiers. TCRdb ran MiXCR on the PCR reads and lists one entry per CDR3 protein. The sample shows hundreds of thousands of distinct CDR3 sequences, 15% to 20% of them seen only once. This sample is part of a study of T-cell reconstitution after alpha-beta-depleted transplantation in children. The CDR3 extends over 15 amino acids. Germline values: CDR1 SGHRS, CDR2 YFSETQ. With 4 bases removed from V and 3 bases from J, the gap between germline ends came to 15 bases. The rearrangement links TRBV5-1 to TRBJ2-3; perhaps TRBD1 as D (6 bases). This TCR was recovered from a human donor who donated a stem cell graft to a child with acute myeloid leukemia. The sample consisted of PBMCs from the stem cell graft donor, taken from the stem cell graft. CDR3 coding DNA: TGCGCCAGCAGCCCCCGACAGGTTTGGACAGATACGCAGTATTTT. Its protein is CASSPRQVWTDTQYF.